The table lists the clone carrying this TCR beta chain with many counts. What it binds is not known. V shed 3 bases, J shed 2 bases, and the junction held 1 base outside the gene matches. The germline gives CDR1 SGHRS, CDR2 YFSETQ. The CDR3 has 14 amino acids. These data come from a study of response to subunit inactivated influenza vaccine. Findings and limits, study-wide: A suggestion made by the authors is that each seasonal influenza vaccination recruits few new T cells.

TCRdb reprocessed the RT-PCR reads with MiXCR, giving one entry per CDR3 protein. The profile shows hundreds of thousands of distinct CDR3 sequences, 11% of them singletons. The sequence was obtained from a man over 45 who received an inactivated influenza vaccine. The material sequenced was PBMCs from blood, taken more than 35 days after vaccination. The chain links TRBV5-1 to TRBJ2-1; 8 positions agree with TRBD2. CDR3 sequence (DNA): TGCGCCAGCAGCTCGACTAGCGCCTACAATGAGCAGTTCTTC. It specifies CASSSTSAYNEQFF.